Detailed here is one TCR beta chain. The PCR had 60 Vbeta and 13 Jbeta primers. Sequenced by immunoSEQ multiplex PCR; TCRdb stores in-frame clones only, minus some. In total, the table holds roughly 53,000 clones. This sample stems from a study of cytomegalovirus exposure and HLA in healthy donors. Germline lookup yields CDR1 MNHEY and CDR2 SVGAGI. This CDR3 comprises 14 residues. V shed 4 bases and J shed 3 bases, with 9 bases lying between them. This clonotype originated in a female donor in good health and CMV-seronegative. The sequenced sample was PBMCs. The gene calls are TRBV6-5 and TRBJ2-2; no clear D. CDR3 in amino acids: CASSWLEDTGELFF. The CDR3 DNA follows: TGTGCCAGCAGTTGGCTAGAGGACACCGGGGAGCTGTTTTTT.